Listed below are T cell receptor beta chains from one sample, sequenced in a study of cytomegalovirus exposure and HLA in healthy donors. Assay used: immunoSEQ multiplex PCR; TCRdb lists only in-frame clones, some missing. The table shows roughly 130,000 clones, with about nine tenths occurring only once. The sample comprised PBMCs. The receptors originated from a man aged 30-40 years in good health and CMV-seronegative. Both conserved end residues are part of each CDR3. A D gene is named only where the DNA matches it firmly. Only part of the rows carry a size: once, few, many, or a class if the clone is expanded.

TRBV6-4	few	TRBJ2-1	TRBD2	CASSDSPSGSVNEQFF	TGTGCCAGCAGTGACTCCCCTAGCGGGAGCGTGAATGAGCAGTTCTTC
TRBV11-2	-	TRBJ1-2	TRBD1	CASRRDRRVYGYTF	TGTGCCAGCAGACGGGACAGGCGAGTCTATGGCTACACCTTC
TRBV18	once	TRBJ2-1	-	CASSLTVGLVNNEQFF	TGTGCCAGCTCACTAACAGTTGGTTTGGTCAACAATGAGCAGTTCTTC
TRBV11-2	-	TRBJ2-5	-	CASSPPLMRFETQYF	TGTGCCAGCAGCCCCCCCCTTATGAGGTTCGAGACCCAGTACTTC
TRBV7-2	-	TRBJ2-1	-	CASSGRGNEQFF	TGTGCCAGCAGCGGCCGGGGTAATGAGCAGTTCTTC
TRBV30	-	TRBJ2-1	TRBD2	CAWSWGLAGVVNEQFF	TGTGCCTGGAGTTGGGGACTAGCGGGAGTCGTCAATGAGCAGTTCTTC
TRBV6-5	-	TRBJ2-2	-	CASTRTANTGELFF	TGTGCCAGCACGCGTACAGCGAACACCGGGGAGCTGTTTTTT
TRBV29-1	-	TRBJ1-1	-	CSGKDRLVLGTEAFF	TGCAGCGGCAAAGACAGGTTAGTCCTCGGCACTGAAGCTTTCTTT
TRBV19	-	TRBJ2-1	-	CASSIDTGRVYNEQFF	TGTGCCAGTAGTATAGATACAGGGAGGGTCTACAATGAGCAGTTCTTC
TRBV19	-	TRBJ1-5	-	CASSIGQINQPQHF	TGTGCCAGTAGTATCGGACAGATCAATCAGCCCCAGCATTTT
TRBV19	-	TRBJ2-7	TRBD1	CASSARDRVLRDEQYF	TGTGCCAGTAGTGCCAGAGACAGGGTGCTTCGTGACGAGCAGTACTTC
TRBV16	-	TRBJ1-2	TRBD1	CASSPGQGSARRYTF	TGTGCCAGCAGCCCGGGACAGGGCTCAGCTCGCCGCTACACCTTC
TRBV6-1	-	TRBJ2-4	-	CASSGQAKNIQYF	TGTGCCAGCAGTGGACAGGCGAAAAACATTCAGTACTTC
TRBV4-3	-	TRBJ2-3	TRBD2	CASSRGTGTSVSTDTQYF	TGCGCCAGCAGCCGGGGAACCGGGACTAGCGTTAGCACAGATACGCAGTATTTT
TRBV6-5	many	TRBJ2-7	TRBD1	CASSYTTGTGLYF	TGTGCCAGCAGTTACACAACCGGGACAGGCCTGTACTTC
TRBV5-1	once	TRBJ2-3	TRBD2	CASSLSGSITDTQYF	TGCGCCAGCAGCTTGAGCGGGAGCATCACGGATACGCAGTATTTT
TRBV6-1	-	TRBJ2-5	-	CASSEGRPETQYF	TGTGCCAGCAGTGAAGGGAGGCCAGAGACCCAGTACTTC
TRBV11-2	-	TRBJ2-7	TRBD1	CASSSPGQGTSEQYF	TGTGCCAGCAGCTCGCCGGGACAGGGGACCTCCGAGCAGTACTTC